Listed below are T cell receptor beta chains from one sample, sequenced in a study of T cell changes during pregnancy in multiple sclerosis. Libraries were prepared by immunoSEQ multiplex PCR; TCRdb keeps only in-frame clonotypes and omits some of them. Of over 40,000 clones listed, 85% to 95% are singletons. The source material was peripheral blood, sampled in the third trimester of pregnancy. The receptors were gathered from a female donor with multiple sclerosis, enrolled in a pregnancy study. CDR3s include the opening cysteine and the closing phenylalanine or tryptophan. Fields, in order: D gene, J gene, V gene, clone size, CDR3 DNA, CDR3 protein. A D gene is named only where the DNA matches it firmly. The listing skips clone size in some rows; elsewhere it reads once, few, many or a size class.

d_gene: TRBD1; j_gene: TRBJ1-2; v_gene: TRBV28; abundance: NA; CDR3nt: TGTGCCATACGAGGGACAGAAGGCCATGGCTACACCTTC; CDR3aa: CAIRGTEGHGYTF
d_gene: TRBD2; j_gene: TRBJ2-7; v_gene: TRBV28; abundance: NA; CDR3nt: TGTGCCAGCAGAGATGGGGGGGGGACCTACGAGCAGTACTTC; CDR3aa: CASRDGGGTYEQYF
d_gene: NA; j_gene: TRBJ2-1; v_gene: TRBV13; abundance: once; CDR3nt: TGTGCCAGCAGAAGAAGGGGGGGAGGGATCACCTACAATGAGCAGTTCTTC; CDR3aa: CASRRRGGGITYNEQFF
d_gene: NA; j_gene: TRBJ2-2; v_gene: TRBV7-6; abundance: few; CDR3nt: TGTGCCAGCACCACAGAGACGTTACCCGGGGAGCTGTTTTTT; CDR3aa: CASTTETLPGELFF
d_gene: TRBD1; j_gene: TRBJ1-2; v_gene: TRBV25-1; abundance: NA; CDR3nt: TGTGCCAGCAGTGAACTAGGACAGGGAAAGGGCTACACCTTC; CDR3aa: CASSELGQGKGYTF
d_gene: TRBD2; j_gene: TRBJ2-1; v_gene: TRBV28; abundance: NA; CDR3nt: TGTGCCAGCAGTTCCTCCGGGACTAGCTACAATGAGCAGTTCTTC; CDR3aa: CASSSSGTSYNEQFF
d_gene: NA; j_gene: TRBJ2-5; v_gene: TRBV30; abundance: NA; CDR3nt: TGTGCCTGGAGTTGGAGCCCGGGGGAGACCCAGTACTTC; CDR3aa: CAWSWSPGETQYF
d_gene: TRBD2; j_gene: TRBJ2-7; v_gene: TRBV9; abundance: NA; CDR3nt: TGTGCCAGCAGCGCGCGGGAGGACCTCTACGAGCAGTACTTC; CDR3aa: CASSAREDLYEQYF
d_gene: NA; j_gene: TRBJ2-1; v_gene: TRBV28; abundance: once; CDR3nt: TGTGCCAGCAGTTTAACCGAGAGGACAAAAGACAATGAGCAGTTCTTC; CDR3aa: CASSLTERTKDNEQFF
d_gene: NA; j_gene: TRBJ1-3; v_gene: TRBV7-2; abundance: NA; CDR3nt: TGTGCCAGCAGATCACAGGTTTTAAACACCATATATTTT; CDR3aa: CASRSQVLNTIYF
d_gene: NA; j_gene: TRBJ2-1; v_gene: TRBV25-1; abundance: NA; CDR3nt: TGTGCCAGCAGTCTCCCGGCGGCCCTGAGCAATGAGCAGTTCTTC; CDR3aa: CASSLPAALSNEQFF
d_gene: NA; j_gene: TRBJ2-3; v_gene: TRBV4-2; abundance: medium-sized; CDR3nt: TGTGCCAGCAACCCCGGATGGGCCTCAGATACGCAGTATTTT; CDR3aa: CASNPGWASDTQYF
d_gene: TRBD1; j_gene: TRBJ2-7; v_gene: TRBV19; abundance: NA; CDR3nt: TGTGCCAGTAGTGCATCCGGGACAGCCTACGAGCAGTACTTC; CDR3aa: CASSASGTAYEQYF
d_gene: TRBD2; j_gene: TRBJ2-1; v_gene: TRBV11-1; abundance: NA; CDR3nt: TGTGCCAGCAGCCCCACCAGGTGGGAGGGCCGCAATGAGCAGTTCTTC; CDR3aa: CASSPTRWEGRNEQFF
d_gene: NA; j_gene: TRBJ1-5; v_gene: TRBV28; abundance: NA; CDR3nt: TGTGCCAGCAGTTACAGGATTGAGGCCAATCAGCCCCAGCATTTT; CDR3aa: CASSYRIEANQPQHF
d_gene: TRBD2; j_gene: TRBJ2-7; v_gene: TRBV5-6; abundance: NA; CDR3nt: TGTGCCAGCAGCTCTTTAGCGGGAGGAAGTATGTACGAGCAGTACTTC; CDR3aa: CASSSLAGGSMYEQYF
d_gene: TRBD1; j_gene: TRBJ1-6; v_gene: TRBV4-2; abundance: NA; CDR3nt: TGTGCCAGCAGCCAAGATCCGACAGGGGTTAATTCACCCCTCCACTTT; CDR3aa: CASSQDPTGVNSPLHF
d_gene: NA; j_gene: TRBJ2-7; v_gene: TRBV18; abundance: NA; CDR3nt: TGTGCCAGCTCACCCTCCGACTGGGAGACCACTTACGGGGAGCAGTACTTC; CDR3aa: CASSPSDWETTYGEQYF
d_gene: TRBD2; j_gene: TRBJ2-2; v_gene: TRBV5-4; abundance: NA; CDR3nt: TGTGCCAGCAGCTGGGGACTAGCGGACAACACCGGGGAGCTGTTTTTT; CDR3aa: CASSWGLADNTGELFF
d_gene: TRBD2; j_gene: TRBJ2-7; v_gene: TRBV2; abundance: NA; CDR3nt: TGTGCCAGCAGCTGGGCGGGAGCAGTTTACGAGCAGTACTTC; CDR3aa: CASSWAGAVYEQYF
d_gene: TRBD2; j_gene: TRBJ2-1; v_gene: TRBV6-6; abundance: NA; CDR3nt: TGTGCCAGCAGTGAGCTAGCGGAATTCAACAATGAGCAGTTCTTC; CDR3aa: CASSELAEFNNEQFF
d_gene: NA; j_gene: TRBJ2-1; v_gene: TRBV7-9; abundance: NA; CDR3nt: TGTGCCAGTACCCAGGAGCAGTTCTTC; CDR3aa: CASTQEQFF
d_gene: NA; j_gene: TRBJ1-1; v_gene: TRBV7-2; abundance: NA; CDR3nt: TGTGCCAGCAGTCAGGGAGGGGGGACTGAAGCTTTCTTT; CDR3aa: CASSQGGGTEAFF
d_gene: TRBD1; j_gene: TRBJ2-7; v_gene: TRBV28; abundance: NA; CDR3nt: TGTGCCAGCACCTTAACCGGGACAGGGGCTTACGAGCAGTACTTC; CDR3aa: CASTLTGTGAYEQYF
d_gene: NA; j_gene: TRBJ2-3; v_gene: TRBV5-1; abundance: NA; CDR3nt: TGCGCCAGCAGCTCGGCCCTCCAGGGACACCCAGGAGATACGCAGTATTTT; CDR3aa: CASSSALQGHPGDTQYF
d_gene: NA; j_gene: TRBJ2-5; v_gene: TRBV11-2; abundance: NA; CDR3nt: TGTGCCAGCAGCTTAGATATCAGGGTAGAGACCCAGTACTTC; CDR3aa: CASSLDIRVETQYF
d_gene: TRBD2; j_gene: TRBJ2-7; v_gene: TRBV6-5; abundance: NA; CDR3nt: TGTGCCAGCAGCCCCTACGGGGGGTTGGAGCAGTACTTC; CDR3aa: CASSPYGGLEQYF
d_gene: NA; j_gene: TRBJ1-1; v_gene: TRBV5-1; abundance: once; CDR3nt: TGCGCCAGCAGCCTGGACGGGAGCACTGAAGCTTTCTTT; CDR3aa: CASSLDGSTEAFF
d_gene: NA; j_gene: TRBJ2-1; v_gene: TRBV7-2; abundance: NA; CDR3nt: TGTGCCAGCAGCTTAGCTGCGGCAACCTACAATGAGCAGTTCTTC; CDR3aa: CASSLAAATYNEQFF
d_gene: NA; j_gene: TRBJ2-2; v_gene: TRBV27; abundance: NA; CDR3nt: TGTGCCAGCAAACCGGACTGGCTGGGGGGTACCGGGGAGCTGTTTTTT; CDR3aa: CASKPDWLGGTGELFF
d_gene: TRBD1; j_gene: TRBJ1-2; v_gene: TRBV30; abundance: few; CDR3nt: TGTGCCTGGTTAGGGACAGGGCGGAGGGGCTACACCTTC; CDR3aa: CAWLGTGRRGYTF
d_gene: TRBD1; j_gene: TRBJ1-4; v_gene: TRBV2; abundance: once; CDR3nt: TGTGCCAGCAGTGAAGCGGCCAGGGGGCCTGATGAAAAACTGTTTTTT; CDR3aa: CASSEAARGPDEKLFF
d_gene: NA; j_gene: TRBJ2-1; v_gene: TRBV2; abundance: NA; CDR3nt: TGTGCCAGCAGAGGGGGGGGGTTGAGGAATGAGCAGTTCTTC; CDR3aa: CASRGGGLRNEQFF
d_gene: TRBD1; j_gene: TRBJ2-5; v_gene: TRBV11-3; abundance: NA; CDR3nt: TGTGCCAGCAGCTTTCGACAGGGTGGAGAGACCCAGTACTTC; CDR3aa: CASSFRQGGETQYF
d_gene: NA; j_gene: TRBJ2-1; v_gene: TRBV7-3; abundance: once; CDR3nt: TGTGCCAGCAGCTTAGGGCTACCCAATGAGCAGTTCTTC; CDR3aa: CASSLGLPNEQFF
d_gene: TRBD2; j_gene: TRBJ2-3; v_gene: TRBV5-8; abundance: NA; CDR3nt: TGTGCCAGCAGCTTGGCCGGACTAGCGGGAGGGATCGCAGATACGCAGTATTTT; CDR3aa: CASSLAGLAGGIADTQYF
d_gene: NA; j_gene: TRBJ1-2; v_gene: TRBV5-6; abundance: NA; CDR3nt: TGTGCCAGCAGTTCGGACAGCTACTATGGCTACACCTTC; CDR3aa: CASSSDSYYGYTF
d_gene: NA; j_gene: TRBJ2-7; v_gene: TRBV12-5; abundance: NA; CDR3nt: TGTGCTAGTGGTTTCCCTAAGTCCTCCGAGCAGTACTTC; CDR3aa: CASGFPKSSEQYF
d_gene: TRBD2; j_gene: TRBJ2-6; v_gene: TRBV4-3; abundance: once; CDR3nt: TGCGCCAGCAGCCCGACTAGCAGCTCTGGGGTCAACGTCCTGACTTTC; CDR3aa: CASSPTSSSGVNVLTF
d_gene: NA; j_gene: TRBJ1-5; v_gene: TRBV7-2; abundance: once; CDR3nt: TGTGCCAGCAGTTACTATGGGGGGCAGCCCCAGCATTTT; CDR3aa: CASSYYGGQPQHF
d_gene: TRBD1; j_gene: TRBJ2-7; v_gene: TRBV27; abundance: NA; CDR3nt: TGTGCCAGCGCCTATGAACGCAGGGGGACCTACGAGCAGTACTTC; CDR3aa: CASAYERRGTYEQYF
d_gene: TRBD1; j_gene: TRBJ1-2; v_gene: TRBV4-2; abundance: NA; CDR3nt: TGTGCCAGCAGCCAGGGGACAGGGCGCTATGGCTACACCTTC; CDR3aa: CASSQGTGRYGYTF
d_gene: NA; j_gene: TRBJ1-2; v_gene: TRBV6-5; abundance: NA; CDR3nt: TGTGCCAGCAGTTATGGCACTAACTATGGCTACACCTTC; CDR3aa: CASSYGTNYGYTF
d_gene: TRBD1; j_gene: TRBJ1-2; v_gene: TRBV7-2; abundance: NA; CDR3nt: TGTGCCAGCAGCTTAGTAGGGACAGCTCGCGGCTACACCTTC; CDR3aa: CASSLVGTARGYTF
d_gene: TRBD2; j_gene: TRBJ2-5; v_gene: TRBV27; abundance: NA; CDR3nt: TGTGCCAGCAGTTGGGCGGGAGGGGTATCGGAGACCCAGTACTTC; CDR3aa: CASSWAGGVSETQYF
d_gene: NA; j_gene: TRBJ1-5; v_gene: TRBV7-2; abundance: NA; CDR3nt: TGTGCCAGCAGCTTAGATTCAGGGGGCAATCAGCCCCAGCATTTT; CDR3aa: CASSLDSGGNQPQHF
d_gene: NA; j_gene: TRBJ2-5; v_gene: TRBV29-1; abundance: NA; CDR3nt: TGCAGCGTTGATGTAGCGAACCAAGAGACCCAGTACTTC; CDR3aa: CSVDVANQETQYF
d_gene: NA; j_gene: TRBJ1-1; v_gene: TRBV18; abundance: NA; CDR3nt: TGTGCCAGCAAACAGGGCTTGAACACTGAAGCTTTCTTT; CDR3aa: CASKQGLNTEAFF
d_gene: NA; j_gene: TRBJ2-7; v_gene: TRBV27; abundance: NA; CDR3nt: TGTGCCAGCAGTTTACGCGGGTCTCTCCTCTACGAGCAGTACTTC; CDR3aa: CASSLRGSLLYEQYF
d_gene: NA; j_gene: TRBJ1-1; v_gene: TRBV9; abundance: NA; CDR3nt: TGTGCCAGCAGCGTGGAACAGGGTCTGCTCCCTGAAGCTTTCTTT; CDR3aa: CASSVEQGLLPEAFF
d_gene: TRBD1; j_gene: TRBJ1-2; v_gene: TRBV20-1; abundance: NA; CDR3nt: TGCAGCGGACAGGGCGGTGGCTACACCTTC; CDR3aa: CSGQGGGYTF